This TCR beta chain was captured by sequencing in a study of blood T cell repertoires in COVID-19. Overall study: The study drew acute and convalescent COVID-19 samples from the United States, Italy and Spain.

This clone was recorded once. V was cut by 6 bases and J by 5 bases, with 16 bases left in between. The germline CDR1 and CDR2 sequences are LGHDT and YNNKEL (reference sequence). The CDR3 is 15 amino acids. Sequencing used immunoSEQ multiplex PCR; TCRdb keeps in-frame clones, though not all of them. The sample contains roughly 300,000 clones, around 86% of which appear only once. The source material was PBMCs or T cells enriched from blood (not recorded which). The chain carries TRBV3-1 (or the pseudogene TRBV3-2) and TRBJ1-4; D is possibly TRBD1 (6 bases). This sequence originates from a woman aged 40 to 50 with acute COVID-19. CDR3 coding DNA: TGTGCCAGCAGACCGGGGACAAAGTGGAATGAAAAACTGTTTTTT. Protein product: CASRPGTKWNEKLFF.